This TCR beta chain was documented in a study of blood T cells in healthy people across ages. This clonotype was seen only once. CDR1 is LGHNA, CDR2 YSLEER, per germline. V dropped 3 bases and J dropped 8 bases, with 14 bases sitting between them. This CDR3 is built from 14 residues. A J-beta primer mix and a sample-barcoded 5' primer were used in a second PCR of roughly 6 to 11 cycles. One entry per CDR3 protein, called by TCRdb with MiXCR from the 5' RACE reads. The sample includes 1.8 million or so distinct CDR3 sequences, approximately 39% of them seen just once. The rearrangement links TRBV4-3 to TRBJ2-1; no reliable D call. The clonotype was recovered from a human donor in good health. Input material: blood. The CDR3 protein is CASSQFGPRYEQFF. In nucleotides, the CDR3 is TGCGCCAGCAGCCAGTTCGGGCCTCGGTATGAGCAGTTCTTC.